The subject of this entry is one TCR beta chain. Antigen specificity is unknown. The sample is drawn from a study of T cells after yellow fever vaccination. Findings and caveats of the study: Post-booster samples contained most primary-vaccination clones (just under 98% CD4, about 90% CD8).

CDR3 length: 17 residues. V dropped 7 bases and J dropped 0; count of bases not matched to a gene: 10. Per germline, CDR1 SGHTA and CDR2 FQGNSA. Making TCR cDNA involved 5'RACE template switching, which added UMIs and a universal primer site. From the 5' RACE reads, TCRdb called clonotypes with MiXCR, one entry per CDR3 protein. The table records about 550,000 distinct CDR3 sequences, 15% to 20% of them present only once. This clonotype was obtained from a man aged 30 to 39 who received the YFV17D yellow fever vaccine. The rearrangement joins TRBV7-2 to TRBJ2-5; 11 bases align to TRBD2. Sequenced material: PBMCs, taken 15 days after the yellow fever booster vaccination. The CDR3 nucleotides are TGTGCCAGCATCAAAGGGGCTAGCGGGAGGTACCAAGAGACCCAGTACTTC. It codes for CASIKGASGRYQETQYF.